The 15 T cell receptor beta chains presented below share a single source sample, sequenced in a study of T cell responses to AZD1222 COVID-19 vaccine. TCRdb's table, derived via immunoSEQ multiplex PCR, lists solely in-frame clones and lacks some. The sample shows roughly 190,000 clones, roughly nine tenths of them seen only once. The material was peripheral blood, obtained 28 days after the second AZD1222 dose. These receptors all stem from an adult who received the AZD1222 COVID-19 vaccine.

V gene TRBV4-1 combines with J gene TRBJ2-7; weak D call: TRBD2 (5 bases). The CDR3 contains 15 residues. Germline CDR1 reads MGHRA; CDR2 reads YSYEKL. The V gene lost 2 bases and the J gene lost 4 bases, with 15 bases spanning the gap. CDR3 amino acids: CASSQTLGVPYEQYF. DNA of the CDR3: TGCGCCAGCAGCCAAACCCTCGGGGTTCCTTACGAGCAGTACTTC.

V usage is TRBV2 and J usage is TRBJ2-7, with D possibly matching TRBD1 (5 bases). CDR1 and CDR2 (germline): SNHLY, FYNNEI. V was clipped by 11 bases and J by 0 bases, with 11 bases between them. This CDR3 is built from 12 residues. Here the CDR3 reads CASQGVSYEQYF. CDR3 sequence (DNA): TGTGCCTCTCAAGGGGTCTCCTACGAGCAGTACTTC.

This clone was recorded only once. An end of the junction differs from the germline gene, which may be a read error. Other DNA sequences in the sample encode the same CDR3. This sequence joins TRBV10-3 and TRBJ1-2; D may be TRBD1 (5 bases). Per germline, CDR1 ENHRY and CDR2 SYGVKD. The CDR3 loop spans 13 amino acids. The CDR3 sequence is CAINPTESGGYTF. DNA for the CDR3: TGCGCCATCAACCCGACAGAGAGTGGGGGCTACACCTTC.

The CDR3 DNA follows: TGTGCCAGCTCAACCTCCGGGACACTCCGCGGCACTGAAGCTTTCTTT. Its protein is CASSTSGTLRGTEAFF. The chain carries TRBV18 and TRBJ1-1; the D gene is possibly TRBD1 (6 bases). The V gene lost 5 bases and the J gene lost 4 bases, with 20 bases spanning the gap. Germline CDR1 and CDR2: KGHSH and LQKENI. The CDR3 spans 16 residues.

The chain combines TRBV30 with TRBJ2-5, with 10 bases fitting TRBD2. This CDR3 has 15 residues. J lost 5 bases, V lost 1 base, and 7 bases had no gene match. CDR1 is GTSNPN and CDR2 is SVGIG in the germline V gene (reference sequence). CDR3 nucleotide sequence: TGTGCCTGGAGTGAGCTAGCGGGAGTGGGTGAGACCCAGTACTTC. Its protein is CAWSELAGVGETQYF. Filled out from reference TRBV30 and TRBJ2-5, the complete variable domain reads SQTIHQWPATLVQPVGSPLSLECTVEGTSNPNLYWYRQAAGRGLQLLFYSVGIGQISSEVPQNLSASRPQDRQFILSSKKLLLSDSGFYLCAWSELAGVGETQYFGPGTRLLVL.

The V gene is TRBV19, the J gene TRBJ1-5; D remains ambiguous. Germline lookup yields CDR1 LNHDA and CDR2 SQIVND (reference sequence). Deletions cut 3 bases from V and 2 bases from J, with 11 bases between. The CDR3 has 15 amino acids. The CDR3 DNA is TGTGCCAGTAGTATCGGAGAGGGAGGCAATCAGCCCCAGCATTTT. It yields the protein CASSIGEGGNQPQHF.

The genes are TRBV28 and TRBJ2-7, with D perhaps matching TRBD1 (5 bases). The CDR3 is 16 amino acids. The V end was cut by 2 bases, the J end by 6 bases, with 20 bases between. Germline values: CDR1 MDHEN, CDR2 SYDVKM. The CDR3: CASSLNPGRAGGEQYF. The DNA for the CDR3 is TGTGCCAGCAGTTTAAATCCTGGCAGGGCAGGTGGCGAGCAGTACTTC. The whole variable domain, filled in from reference TRBV28 and TRBJ2-7, reads DVKVTQSSRYLVKRTGEKVFLECVQDMDHENMFWYRQDPGLGLRLIYFSYDVKMKEKGDIPEGYSVSREKKERFSLILESASTNQTSMYLCASSLNPGRAGGEQYFGPGTRLTVT.

In regard to this clone: At one end the junction does not follow the germline gene, possibly because of a read error. CDR3 protein: CASSPKPGQGIGYTF. CDR3 nucleotide sequence: TGTGCTAGCAGTCCAAAACCGGGACAGGGGATAGGATACACCTTC. The V gene is TRBV7-7, the J gene TRBJ1-2, with TRBD1 matching over 10 bases. The CDR3 contains 15 residues. Germline V gene sequence: CDR1 SSHAT, CDR2 FNYEAQ (reference sequence).

The chain recombines TRBV2 with TRBJ1-1; TRBD1 matches 7 bases. This CDR3 spans 14 amino acids. The ends lost 9 bases at V and 0 bases at J; junction bases unmatched: 7. CDR1 and CDR2 from the germline V gene are SNHLY and FYNNEI. CDR3 region: CASQGQGVNTEAFF. DNA for the CDR3: TGTGCCAGTCAGGGCCAGGGGGTGAACACTGAAGCTTTCTTT.

This rearrangement joins TRBV3-1 (or the pseudogene TRBV3-2) to TRBJ2-3; 12 bases agree with TRBD2. Germline V lookup: CDR1 LGHDT, CDR2 YNNKEL (reference sequence). The CDR3 is 14 residues long. J was trimmed by 10 bases and V by 1 base; bases with no gene match: 3. Here the CDR3 reads CASSQALAGGPQYF. CDR3 nucleotide sequence: TGTGCCAGCAGCCAAGCACTAGCGGGAGGCCCGCAGTATTTT.

This rearrangement joins TRBV7-2 to TRBJ2-7; D is unresolved. There are 12 residues in the CDR3. Germline V gives CDR1 SGHTA, CDR2 FQGNSA. V lost 1 base and J lost 12, with 13 bases in between. This chain's CDR3 is CASSLVGYETYF. CDR3 DNA sequence: TGTGCCAGCAGCTTAGTCGGCTATGAAACGTACTTC.

V usage is TRBV9 and J usage is TRBJ2-7, with D perhaps matching TRBD2 (6 bases). The CDR3 has 14 residues. Germline V CDR1 and CDR2: SGDLS, YYNGEE. Trimming cost V 6 bases and J 5 bases, with 18 bases left between them. CDR3 bases: TGTGCCAGCACCCCCCTGGGCACGGGAGACGAGCAGTACTTC. Protein product: CASTPLGTGDEQYF.

Worth noting for this clone: Other DNA sequences in this specimen translate into the identical CDR3. J is TRBJ2-5 and V is TRBV2; 7 bases agree with TRBD1. The V gene's germline CDR1 is SNHLY and CDR2 FYNNEI. The CDR3 runs 13 residues. The V and J ends lost 6 bases and 4 bases, in that order; junction bases with no gene match: 5. CDR3 region: CASSRQGGETQYF. In nucleotides, the CDR3 is TGTGCCAGCAGCCGACAGGGTGGAGAGACCCAGTACTTC.

J is TRBJ2-7 and V is TRBV5-8; 9 positions match TRBD2. Germline trimming cut 0 bases from V and 7 bases from J; bases unmatched to any gene: 8. CDR1 and CDR2 (germline): SGHTS, YDEGEE. The CDR3 is 15 amino acids. The CDR3 DNA is TGTGCCAGCAGCTTGGGACTAGCGGAGGCGGGAGAGCAGTACTTC. Translated: CASSLGLAEAGEQYF.

The chain links TRBV2 to TRBJ1-1, with no clear D. The CDR3 is 16 residues long. V was cut by 6 bases and J by 0 bases, with 17 bases left in between. The germline V gene has CDR1 SNHLY and CDR2 FYNNEI. CDR3: CASSQTKLGLNTEAFF. In nucleotides, the CDR3 is TGTGCCAGCAGCCAAACAAAGTTAGGGTTGAACACTGAAGCTTTCTTT.